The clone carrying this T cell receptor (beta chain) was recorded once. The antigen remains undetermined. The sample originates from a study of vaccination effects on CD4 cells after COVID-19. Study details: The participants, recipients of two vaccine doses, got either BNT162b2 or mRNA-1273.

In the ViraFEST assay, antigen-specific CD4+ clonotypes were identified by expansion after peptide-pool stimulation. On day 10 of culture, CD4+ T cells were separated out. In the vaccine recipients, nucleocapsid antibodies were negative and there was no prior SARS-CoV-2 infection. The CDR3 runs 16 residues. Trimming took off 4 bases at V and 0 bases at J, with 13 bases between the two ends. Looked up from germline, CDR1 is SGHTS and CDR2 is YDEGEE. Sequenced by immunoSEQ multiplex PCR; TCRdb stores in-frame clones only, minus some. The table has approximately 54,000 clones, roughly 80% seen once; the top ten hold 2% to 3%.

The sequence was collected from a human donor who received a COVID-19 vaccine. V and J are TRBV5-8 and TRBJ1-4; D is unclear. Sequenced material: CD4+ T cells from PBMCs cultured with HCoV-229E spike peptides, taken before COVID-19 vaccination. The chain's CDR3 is CASSLFGIATNEKLFF. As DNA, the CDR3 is TGTGCCAGCAGCCTTTTTGGTATCGCAACTAATGAAAAACTGTTTTTT.